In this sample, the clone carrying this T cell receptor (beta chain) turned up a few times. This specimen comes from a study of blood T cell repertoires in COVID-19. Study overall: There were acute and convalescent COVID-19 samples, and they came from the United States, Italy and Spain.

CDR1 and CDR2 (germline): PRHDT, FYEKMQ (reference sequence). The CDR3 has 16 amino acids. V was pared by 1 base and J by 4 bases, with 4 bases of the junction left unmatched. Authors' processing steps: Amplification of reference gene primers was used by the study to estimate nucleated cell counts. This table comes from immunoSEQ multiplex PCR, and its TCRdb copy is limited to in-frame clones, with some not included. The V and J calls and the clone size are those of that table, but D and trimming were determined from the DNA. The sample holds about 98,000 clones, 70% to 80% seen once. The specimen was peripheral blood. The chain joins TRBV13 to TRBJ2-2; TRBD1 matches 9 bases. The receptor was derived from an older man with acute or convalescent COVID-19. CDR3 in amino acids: CASSLDRGLSTGELFF. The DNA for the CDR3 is TGTGCCAGCAGCTTAGACAGGGGGCTTAGCACCGGGGAGCTGTTTTTT.